Listed below are T cell receptor beta chains from one sample, sequenced in a study of blood T cell repertoires in COVID-19. Sequenced by immunoSEQ multiplex PCR; TCRdb stores in-frame clones only, minus some. The top ten clones hold 1.4% of a sample with 390,000 or so clones, about nine tenths of them seen once. The specimen sequenced was peripheral blood. These receptors were taken from a woman aged 25 to 39 with active or convalescent COVID-19. Each CDR3 is given with its conserved first and last residue. The D gene is left open where the match is weak. Clone size is not always given. Where it is, it says once, few, many or a class for expanded clones.

CDR3 protein: CASSLSGRGYTF
CDR3 DNA: TGTGCCAGCAGTTTATCGGGGCGGGGCTACACCTTC
D gene: NA
clone size: NA
V gene: TRBV27
CDR3 length: 12
J gene: TRBJ1-2

CDR3 protein: CASSLAQDYDGYTF
CDR3 DNA: TGTGCCAGCAGCTTGGCGCAGGATTACGATGGCTACACCTTC
D gene: NA
clone size: NA
V gene: TRBV5-4
CDR3 length: 14
J gene: TRBJ1-2

CDR3 protein: CASTLLGGNQPQHF
CDR3 DNA: TGTGCCAGCACCCTCCTGGGGGGGAATCAGCCCCAGCATTTT
D gene: NA
clone size: NA
V gene: TRBV28
CDR3 length: 14
J gene: TRBJ1-5

CDR3 protein: CASSLGGTGKISGNTIYF
CDR3 DNA: TGTGCCAGCAGCTTGGGTGGGACAGGGAAAATCTCTGGAAACACCATATATTTT
D gene: TRBD1
clone size: NA
V gene: TRBV5-4
CDR3 length: 18
J gene: TRBJ1-3

CDR3 protein: CASSYQGQGDTEAFF
CDR3 DNA: TGTGCCAGCAGCTATCAAGGACAGGGGGACACTGAAGCTTTCTTT
D gene: TRBD1
clone size: NA
V gene: TRBV5-4
CDR3 length: 15
J gene: TRBJ1-1

CDR3 protein: CASSFRGSPLHF
CDR3 DNA: TGTGCCAGCAGTTTCAGGGGCTCACCCCTCCACTTT
D gene: NA
clone size: NA
V gene: TRBV6-5
CDR3 length: 12
J gene: TRBJ1-6

CDR3 protein: CASSQEFSGAYNEQFF
CDR3 DNA: TGTGCCAGCAGCCAAGAGTTTAGCGGTGCCTACAATGAGCAGTTCTTC
D gene: NA
clone size: NA
V gene: TRBV3-1/TRBV3-2
CDR3 length: 16
J gene: TRBJ2-1

CDR3 protein: CASSPTVAGDTGELFF
CDR3 DNA: TGCGCCAGCAGTCCCACGGTAGCGGGAGACACCGGGGAGCTGTTTTTT
D gene: TRBD2
clone size: NA
V gene: TRBV23-1
CDR3 length: 16
J gene: TRBJ2-2

CDR3 protein: CASRRTGQAASNQPQHF
CDR3 DNA: TGTGCCAGTAGGCGGACCGGACAGGCCGCTAGCAATCAGCCCCAGCATTTT
D gene: TRBD1
clone size: NA
V gene: TRBV19
CDR3 length: 17
J gene: TRBJ1-5

CDR3 protein: CASSLGTGGWRAHGYTF
CDR3 DNA: TGTGCCAGTAGTTTAGGGACAGGGGGCTGGCGGGCGCATGGCTACACCTTC
D gene: TRBD1
clone size: NA
V gene: TRBV19
CDR3 length: 17
J gene: TRBJ1-2

CDR3 protein: CASSLDQGLGYYGYTF
CDR3 DNA: TGTGCCAGCAGCTTAGATCAGGGGTTGGGATACTATGGCTACACCTTC
D gene: NA
clone size: NA
V gene: TRBV11-2
CDR3 length: 16
J gene: TRBJ1-2

CDR3 protein: CASSLGPGTSGGTDTQYF
CDR3 DNA: TGTGCCAGCAGCCTCGGTCCCGGGACTAGCGGGGGCACAGATACGCAGTATTTT
D gene: TRBD2
clone size: few
V gene: TRBV5-4
CDR3 length: 18
J gene: TRBJ2-3

CDR3 protein: CASSPFFIGTGGANYGYTF
CDR3 DNA: TGTGCCAGCTCACCATTTTTCATAGGGACAGGGGGAGCTAACTATGGCTACACCTTC
D gene: TRBD1
clone size: once
V gene: TRBV18
CDR3 length: 19
J gene: TRBJ1-2

CDR3 protein: CASSPPDRVNEKLFF
CDR3 DNA: TGCGCCAGCAGCCCCCCGGACAGGGTTAATGAAAAACTGTTTTTT
D gene: TRBD1
clone size: NA
V gene: TRBV4-1
CDR3 length: 15
J gene: TRBJ1-4

CDR3 protein: CASSSTSGANVLTF
CDR3 DNA: TGTGCCAGCAGCTCGACATCTGGGGCCAACGTCCTGACTTTC
D gene: NA
clone size: NA
V gene: TRBV5-5
CDR3 length: 14
J gene: TRBJ2-6

CDR3 protein: CASSQGARQGTETQYF
CDR3 DNA: TGTGCCAGCAGCCAAGGGGCAAGACAGGGGACTGAGACCCAGTACTTC
D gene: TRBD1
clone size: NA
V gene: TRBV14
CDR3 length: 16
J gene: TRBJ2-5

CDR3 protein: CASSPSTASSYNSPLHF
CDR3 DNA: TGTGCCAGCTCACCATCGACAGCTAGCTCCTATAATTCACCCCTCCACTTT
D gene: NA
clone size: NA
V gene: TRBV18
CDR3 length: 17
J gene: TRBJ1-6